Presented here are 10 T cell receptor beta chains from one specimen sequenced in a study of long-term antiretroviral therapy in people with HIV. The authors ran the immunoSEQ assay, v3.0, at survey level. Libraries were prepared by immunoSEQ multiplex PCR; TCRdb keeps only in-frame clonotypes and omits some of them. This table has about 21,000 clones, approximately 79% appearing once. This sample comprised unsorted PBMCs, obtained less than 1.8 years before starting antiretroviral therapy. These receptor sequences come from a woman aged 40 to 50 with HIV.

This chain links TRBV6-6 with TRBJ1-2; TRBD1 might be the D (5 bases). The CDR3 loop spans 13 amino acids. V shed 5 bases and J shed 8 bases, with 15 bases lying between them. Germline CDR1 reads MNHNY; CDR2 reads SVGAGI (reference sequence). The CDR3 sequence is CASSDPGWKGYTF. The CDR3 DNA reads TGTGCCAGCAGTGACCCAGGGTGGAAAGGCTACACCTTC.

In this sample, this clone turned up a few times. This sequence joins TRBV5-1 and TRBJ1-3; D may be TRBD1 (5 bases). This CDR3 region has 15 residues. The V and J ends lost 4 bases and 0 bases respectively, with 11 bases between them. Germline values: CDR1 SGHRS, CDR2 YFSETQ. The CDR3 DNA follows: TGCGCCAGCAGCGGGGACGGGAGCTCTGGAAACACCATATATTTT. Amino acid sequence: CASSGDGSSGNTIYF.

This clone was counted a single time. The V gene is TRBV10-3, the J gene TRBJ1-2; 7 positions match TRBD1. The CDR3 extends over 15 amino acids. CDR1 and CDR2 from the germline V gene are ENHRY and SYGVKD. The V and J ends lost 0 bases and 5 bases, in that order; junction bases with no gene match: 6. The DNA of the CDR3 is TGTGCCATCAGTGAGTCAACAGGGGAAGGGTATGGCTACACCTTC. It codes for CAISESTGEGYGYTF.

The sample holds one count of this clone. The chain carries TRBV27 and TRBJ1-4; weak D call: TRBD1 (6 bases). V gave up 5 bases and J gave up 8 bases, with 27 bases separating them. The CDR3 runs to 18 residues. Germline values: CDR1 MNHEY, CDR2 SMNVEV (reference sequence). Written as DNA, the CDR3 is TGTGCCAGCAGTCCCCTACCCCTCAGCGGGGGCCGGCACGAAAAACTGTTTTTT. This codes for CASSPLPLSGGRHEKLFF.

The chain combines TRBV4-1 with TRBJ2-2, with 7 bases lining up with TRBD2. This CDR3 spans 16 amino acids. From germline, CDR1 is MGHRA and CDR2 YSYEKL. Trimming took 4 bases from V and 7 from J; bases not matched to a gene: 12. The chain's CDR3 is CASSLHGGRGDGELFF. The CDR3 nucleotides read TGCGCCAGCAGCCTCCATGGCGGGAGAGGGGACGGGGAGCTGTTTTTT.

This clone was recorded only once. The V call is TRBV30, the J call TRBJ2-7; D uncertain. The CDR3 is 13 residues long. Germline assignment: CDR1 GTSNPN and CDR2 SVGIG (reference sequence). V lost 5 bases and J lost 0, with 11 bases in between. Here the CDR3 DNA reads TGTGCCTGGGAGGTTAAAAGCTCCTACGAGCAGTACTTC. Translation gives CAWEVKSSYEQYF. Complete variable domain (other parts from reference TRBV30 and TRBJ2-7): SQTIHQWPATLVQPVGSPLSLECTVEGTSNPNLYWYRQAAGRGLQLLFYSVGIGQISSEVPQNLSASRPQDRQFILSSKKLLLSDSGFYLCAWEVKSSYEQYFGPGTRLTVT.

This chain connects TRBV7-9 to TRBJ2-7, with a weak D call TRBD2 (6 bases). CDR1 and CDR2 (germline): SEHNR, FQNEAQ (reference sequence). V gave up 3 bases and J gave up 3 bases, with 9 bases separating them. The CDR3 consists of 13 residues. This chain's CDR3 is CASSLGLGYEQYF. CDR3 coding DNA: TGTGCCAGCAGCTTGGGACTGGGCTACGAGCAGTACTTC.

This rearrangement joins TRBV7-2 to TRBJ2-1; tentative D call: TRBD1 (8 bases). There are 14 residues in the CDR3. CDR1 and CDR2 (germline): SGHTA, FQGNSA. The germline V and J ends were trimmed by 5 bases and 8 bases, with 16 bases remaining between them. DNA for the CDR3: TGTGCCAGCAGCATACGACAGGGGAGGGATGAGCAGTTCTTC. This codes for CASSIRQGRDEQFF. Full variable domain (remainder filled in from reference TRBV7-2 and TRBJ2-1): GAGVSQSPSNKVTEKGKDVELRCDPISGHTALYWYRQSLGQGLEFLIYFQGNSAPDKSGLPSDRFSAERTGGSVSTLTIQRTQQEDSAVYLCASSIRQGRDEQFFGPGTRLTVL.

This clone appeared once. J is TRBJ2-7 and V is TRBV9; D unresolved. This CDR3 contains 15 residues. Per germline, CDR1 SGDLS and CDR2 YYNGEE. The ends were cut back, 0 bases at V and 0 bases at J, with 10 bases in the middle. The CDR3, as DNA: TGTGCCAGCAGCGTAGCTCCAGGATTCTCCTACGAGCAGTACTTC. It specifies CASSVAPGFSYEQYF.

This clone has just a few counts. The CDR3 loop reads CASSTGPFPGYTF. CDR3 bases: TGTGCCAGCAGCACGGGACCTTTCCCTGGCTACACCTTC. This sequence joins TRBV7-9 and TRBJ1-2; a possible D gene is TRBD1 (5 bases). The CDR3 extends over 13 amino acids. V was pared by 5 bases and J by 7 bases, with 14 bases between. CDR1 is SEHNR and CDR2 is FQNEAQ in the germline V gene (reference sequence).